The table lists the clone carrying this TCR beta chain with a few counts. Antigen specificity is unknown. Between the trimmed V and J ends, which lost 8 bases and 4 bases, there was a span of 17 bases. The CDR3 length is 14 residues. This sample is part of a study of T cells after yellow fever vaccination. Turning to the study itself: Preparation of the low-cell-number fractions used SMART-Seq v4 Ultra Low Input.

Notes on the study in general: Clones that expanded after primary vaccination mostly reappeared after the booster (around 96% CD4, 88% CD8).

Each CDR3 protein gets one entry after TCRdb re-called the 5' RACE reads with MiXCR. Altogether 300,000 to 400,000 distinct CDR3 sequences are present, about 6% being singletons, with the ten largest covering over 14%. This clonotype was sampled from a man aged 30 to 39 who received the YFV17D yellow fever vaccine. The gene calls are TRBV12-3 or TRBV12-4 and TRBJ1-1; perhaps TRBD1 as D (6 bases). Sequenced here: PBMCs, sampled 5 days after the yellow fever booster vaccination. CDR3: CASGVGGQGTEAFF. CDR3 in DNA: TGTGCCAGCGGGGTGGGGGGGCAGGGCACTGAAGCTTTCTTT.